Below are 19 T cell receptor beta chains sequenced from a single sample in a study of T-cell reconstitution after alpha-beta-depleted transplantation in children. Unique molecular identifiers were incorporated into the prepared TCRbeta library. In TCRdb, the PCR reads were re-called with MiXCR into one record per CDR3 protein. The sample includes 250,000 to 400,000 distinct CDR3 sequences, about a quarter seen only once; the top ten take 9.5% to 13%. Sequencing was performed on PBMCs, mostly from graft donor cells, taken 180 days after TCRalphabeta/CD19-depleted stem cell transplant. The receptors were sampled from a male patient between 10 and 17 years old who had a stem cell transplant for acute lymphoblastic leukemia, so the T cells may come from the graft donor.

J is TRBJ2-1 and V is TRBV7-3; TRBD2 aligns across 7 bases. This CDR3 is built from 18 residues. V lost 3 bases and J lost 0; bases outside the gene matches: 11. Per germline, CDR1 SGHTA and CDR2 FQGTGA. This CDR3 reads CASSFGPGGASSYNEQFF. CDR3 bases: TGTGCCAGCAGCTTCGGTCCGGGAGGCGCGAGCTCCTACAATGAGCAGTTCTTC. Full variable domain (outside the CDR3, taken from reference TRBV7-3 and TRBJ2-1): GAGVSQTPSNKVTEKGKYVELRCDPISGHTALYWYRQSLGQGPEFLIYFQGTGAADDSGLPNDRFFAVRPEGSVSTLKIQRTERGDSAVYLCASSFGPGGASSYNEQFFGPGTRLTVL.

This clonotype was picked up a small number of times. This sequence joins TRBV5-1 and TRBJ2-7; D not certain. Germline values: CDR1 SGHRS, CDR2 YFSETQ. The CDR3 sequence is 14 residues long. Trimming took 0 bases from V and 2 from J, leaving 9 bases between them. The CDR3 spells CASSLAPRTYEQYF. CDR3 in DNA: TGCGCCAGCAGCTTGGCCCCCCGAACCTACGAGCAGTACTTC. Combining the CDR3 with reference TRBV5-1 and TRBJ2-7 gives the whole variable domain KAGVTQTPRYLIKTRGQQVTLSCSPISGHRSVSWYQQTPGQGLQFLFEYFSETQRNKGNFPGRFSGRQFSNSRSEMNVSTLELGDSALYLCASSLAPRTYEQYFGPGTRLTVT.

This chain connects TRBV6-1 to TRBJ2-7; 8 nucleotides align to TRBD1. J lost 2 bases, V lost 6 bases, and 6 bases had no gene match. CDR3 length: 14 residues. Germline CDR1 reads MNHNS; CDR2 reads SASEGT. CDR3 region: CASSTGQGTYEQYF. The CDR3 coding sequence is TGTGCCAGCAGCACCGGACAGGGCACCTACGAGCAGTACTTC.

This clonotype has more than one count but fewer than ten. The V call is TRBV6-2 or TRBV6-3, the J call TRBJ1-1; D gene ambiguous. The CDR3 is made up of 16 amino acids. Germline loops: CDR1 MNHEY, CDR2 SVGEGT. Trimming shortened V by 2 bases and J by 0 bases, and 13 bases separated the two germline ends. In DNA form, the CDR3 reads TGTGCCAGCAGTTACAGGGCCTCGGTAATGAACACTGAAGCTTTCTTT. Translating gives CASSYRASVMNTEAFF.

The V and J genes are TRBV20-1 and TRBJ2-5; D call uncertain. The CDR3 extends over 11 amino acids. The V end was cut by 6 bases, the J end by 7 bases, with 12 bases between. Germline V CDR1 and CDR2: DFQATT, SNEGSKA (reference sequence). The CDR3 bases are TGCAGTGCGACCCCTTCGGGGACCCAGTACTTC. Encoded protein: CSATPSGTQYF.

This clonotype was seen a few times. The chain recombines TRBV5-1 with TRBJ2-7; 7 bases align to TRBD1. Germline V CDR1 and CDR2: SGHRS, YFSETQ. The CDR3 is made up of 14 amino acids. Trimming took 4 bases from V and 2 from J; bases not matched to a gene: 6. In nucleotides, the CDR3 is TGCGCCAGCAGCCGTGACAGGGTGACCTACGAGCAGTACTTC. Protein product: CASSRDRVTYEQYF.

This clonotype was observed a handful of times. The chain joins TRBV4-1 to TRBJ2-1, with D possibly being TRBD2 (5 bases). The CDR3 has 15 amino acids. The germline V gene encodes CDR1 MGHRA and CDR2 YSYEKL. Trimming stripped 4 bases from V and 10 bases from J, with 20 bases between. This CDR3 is CASSRPGSVKREQFF. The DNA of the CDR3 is TGCGCCAGCAGCCGACCGGGGTCTGTAAAGAGGGAGCAGTTCTTC.

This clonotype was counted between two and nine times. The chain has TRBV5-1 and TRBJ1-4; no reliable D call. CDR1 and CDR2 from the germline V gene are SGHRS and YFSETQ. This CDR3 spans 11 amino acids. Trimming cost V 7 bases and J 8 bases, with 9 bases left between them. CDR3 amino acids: CASRTKEKLFF. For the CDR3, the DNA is TGCGCCAGCCGAACGAAAGAAAAACTGTTTTTT.

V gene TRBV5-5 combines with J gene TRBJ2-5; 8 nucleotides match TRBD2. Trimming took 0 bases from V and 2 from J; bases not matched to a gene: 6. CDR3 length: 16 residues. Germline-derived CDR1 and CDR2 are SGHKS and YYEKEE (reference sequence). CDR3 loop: CASSLAIRGGQETQYF. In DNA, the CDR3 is TGTGCCAGCAGCTTGGCGATCCGGGGGGGACAAGAGACCCAGTACTTC.

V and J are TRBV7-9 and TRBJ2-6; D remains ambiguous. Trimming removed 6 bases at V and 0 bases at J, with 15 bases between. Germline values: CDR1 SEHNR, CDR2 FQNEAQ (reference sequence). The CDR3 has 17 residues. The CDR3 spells CASRRIRNSSGANVLTF. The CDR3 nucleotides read TGTGCCAGCAGAAGAATCAGGAACTCCTCTGGGGCCAACGTCCTGACTTTC.

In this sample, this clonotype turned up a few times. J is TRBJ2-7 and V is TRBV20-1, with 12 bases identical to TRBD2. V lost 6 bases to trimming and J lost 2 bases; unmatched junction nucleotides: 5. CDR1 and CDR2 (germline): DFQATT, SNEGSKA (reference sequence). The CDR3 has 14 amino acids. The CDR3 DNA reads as TGCAGTGCGAGGCCTAGCGGGAGGGCCTACGAGCAGTACTTC. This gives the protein CSARPSGRAYEQYF.

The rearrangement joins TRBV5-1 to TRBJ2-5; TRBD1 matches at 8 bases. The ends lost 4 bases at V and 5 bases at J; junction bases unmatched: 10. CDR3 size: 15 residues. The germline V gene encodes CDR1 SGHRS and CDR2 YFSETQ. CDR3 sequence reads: CASSEQGVRRETQYF. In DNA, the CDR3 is TGCGCCAGCAGCGAACAGGGGGTTAGAAGGGAGACCCAGTACTTC.

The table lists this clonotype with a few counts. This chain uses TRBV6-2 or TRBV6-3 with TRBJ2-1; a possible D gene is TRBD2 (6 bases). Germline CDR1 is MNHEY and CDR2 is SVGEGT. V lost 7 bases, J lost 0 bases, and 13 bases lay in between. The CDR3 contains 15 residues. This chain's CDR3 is CASTKTGLSYNEQFF. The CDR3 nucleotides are TGTGCCAGCACTAAGACGGGACTCTCCTACAATGAGCAGTTCTTC.

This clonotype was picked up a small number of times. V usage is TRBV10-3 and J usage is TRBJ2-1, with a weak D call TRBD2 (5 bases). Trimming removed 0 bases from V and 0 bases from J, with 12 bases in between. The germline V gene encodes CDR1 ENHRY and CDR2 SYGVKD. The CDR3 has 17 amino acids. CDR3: CAISESIEGSSYNEQFF. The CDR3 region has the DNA TGTGCCATCAGTGAGTCGATCGAAGGGAGCTCCTACAATGAGCAGTTCTTC.

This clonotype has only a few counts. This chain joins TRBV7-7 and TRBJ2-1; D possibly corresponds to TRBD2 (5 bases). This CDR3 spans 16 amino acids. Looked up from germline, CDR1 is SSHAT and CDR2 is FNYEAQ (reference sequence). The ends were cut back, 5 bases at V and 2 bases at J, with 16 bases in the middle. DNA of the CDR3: TGTGCCAGCAGCACCTCGAAGGGAGCGCCCTACAATGAGCAGTTCTTC. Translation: CASSTSKGAPYNEQFF.

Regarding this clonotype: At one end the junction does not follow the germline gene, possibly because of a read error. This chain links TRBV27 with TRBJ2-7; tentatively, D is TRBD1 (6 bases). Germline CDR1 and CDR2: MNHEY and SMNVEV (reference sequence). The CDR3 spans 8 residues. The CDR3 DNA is TGTGCCAGCACCGACAGGAACTTC. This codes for CASTDRNF.

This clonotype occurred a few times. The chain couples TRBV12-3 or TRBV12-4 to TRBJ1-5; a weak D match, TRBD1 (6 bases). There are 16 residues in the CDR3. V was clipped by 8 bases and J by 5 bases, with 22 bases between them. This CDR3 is CASSGPWDTGYQPQHF. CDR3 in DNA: TGTGCCAGCTCCGGCCCTTGGGACACCGGTTATCAGCCCCAGCATTTT.

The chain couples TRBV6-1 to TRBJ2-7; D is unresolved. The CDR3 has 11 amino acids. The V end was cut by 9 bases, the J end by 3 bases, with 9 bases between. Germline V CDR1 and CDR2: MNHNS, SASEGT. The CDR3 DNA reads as TGTGCCAGTACCGACAACTACGAGCAGTACTTC. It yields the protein CASTDNYEQYF.

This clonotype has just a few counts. The CDR3 DNA reads as TGCGCCAGCAGCCCAGCACGGGGGTCCGCCTACGAGCAGTACTTC. It specifies CASSPARGSAYEQYF. The chain uses TRBV5-1 and TRBJ2-7, with D tentatively TRBD2 (6 bases). The CDR3 covers 15 residues. The V gene lost 4 bases and the J gene lost 2 bases, with 16 bases spanning the gap. Germline V lookup: CDR1 SGHRS, CDR2 YFSETQ.